Sequencing of this TCR beta chain was carried out in a study of OX40 agonist ivuxolimab in advanced cancers. General observations from the study: CD8+ T cells averaged more expanded clones than CD4+. Low levels of normalized T-cell clonal expansion also appeared in some nonresponders.

Assay: immunoSEQ multiplex PCR; the TCRdb copy retains only in-frame clones and omits some. Counted here are 80,000 to 100,000 clones, 87% occurring once; the ten biggest clones make up around 0.28%. Comments on this clone: Its specificity is not known. This sample includes further DNA sequences coding for the same CDR3.

The CDR3 consists of 14 residues. Trimming took 4 bases from V and 4 from J, leaving 10 bases between them. The germline CDR1 and CDR2 sequences are SNHLY and FYNNEI. This sequence joins TRBV2 and TRBJ2-2; possible D gene TRBD1, 6 bases. This receptor was taken from an adult with an advanced solid tumor such as melanoma, head and neck, liver or kidney cancer. The sample was CD4+ or CD8+ T cells sorted from blood, taken in a trial of the OX40 agonist ivuxolimab. Here the CDR3 reads CASSGQGGTGELFF. The CDR3, as DNA: TGTGCCAGCAGTGGTCAAGGGGGCACCGGGGAGCTGTTTTTT.